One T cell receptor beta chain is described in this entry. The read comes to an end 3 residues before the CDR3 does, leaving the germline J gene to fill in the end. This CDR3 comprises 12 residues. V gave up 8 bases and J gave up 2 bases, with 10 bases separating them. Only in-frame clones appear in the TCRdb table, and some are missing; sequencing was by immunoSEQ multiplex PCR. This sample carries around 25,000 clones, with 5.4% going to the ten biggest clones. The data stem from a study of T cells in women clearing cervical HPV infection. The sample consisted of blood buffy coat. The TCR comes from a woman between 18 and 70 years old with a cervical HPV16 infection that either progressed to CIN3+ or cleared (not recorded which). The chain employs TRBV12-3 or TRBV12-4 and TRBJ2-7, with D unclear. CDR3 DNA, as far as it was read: TGTGCCAGCTCTGCAGGCCCCTACGAG. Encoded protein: CASSAGPYE. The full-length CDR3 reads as CASSAGPYEQYF.